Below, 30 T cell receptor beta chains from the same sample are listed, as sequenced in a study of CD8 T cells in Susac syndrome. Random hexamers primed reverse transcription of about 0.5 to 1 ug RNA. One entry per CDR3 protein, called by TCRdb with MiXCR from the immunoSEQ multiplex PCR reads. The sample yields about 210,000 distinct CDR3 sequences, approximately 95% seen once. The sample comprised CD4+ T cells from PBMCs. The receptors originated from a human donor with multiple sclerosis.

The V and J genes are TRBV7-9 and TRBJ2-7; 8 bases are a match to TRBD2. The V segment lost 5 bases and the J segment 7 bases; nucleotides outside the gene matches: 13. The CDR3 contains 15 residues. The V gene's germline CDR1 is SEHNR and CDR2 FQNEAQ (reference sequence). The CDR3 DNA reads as TGTGCCAGCAGCCCCCCCGGGGGGGATATGAGAGAGCAGTACTTC. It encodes CASSPPGGDMREQYF.

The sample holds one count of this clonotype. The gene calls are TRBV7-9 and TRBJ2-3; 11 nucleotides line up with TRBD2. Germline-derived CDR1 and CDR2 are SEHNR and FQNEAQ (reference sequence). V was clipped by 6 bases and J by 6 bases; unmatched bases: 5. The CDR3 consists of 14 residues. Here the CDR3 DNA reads TGTGCCAGCAGTGAGGGACTAGCGGCGGATACGCAGTATTTT. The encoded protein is CASSEGLAADTQYF. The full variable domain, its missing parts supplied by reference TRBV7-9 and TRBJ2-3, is DTGVSQNPRHKITKRGQNVTFRCDPISEHNRLYWYRQTLGQGPEFLTYFQNEAQLEKSRLLSDRFSAERPKGSFSTLEIQRTEQGDSAMYLCASSEGLAADTQYFGPGTRLTVL.

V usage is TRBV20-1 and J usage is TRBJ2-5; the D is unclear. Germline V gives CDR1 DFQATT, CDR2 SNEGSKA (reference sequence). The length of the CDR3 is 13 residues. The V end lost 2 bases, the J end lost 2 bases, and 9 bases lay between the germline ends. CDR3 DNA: TGCAGTGCTAGATTTTCGCGGCAAGAGACCCAGTACTTC. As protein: CSARFSRQETQYF.

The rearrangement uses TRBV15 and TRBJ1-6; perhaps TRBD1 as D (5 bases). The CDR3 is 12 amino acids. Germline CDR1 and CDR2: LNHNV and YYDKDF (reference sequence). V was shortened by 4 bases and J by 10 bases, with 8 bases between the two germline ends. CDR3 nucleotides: TGTGCCACCAGCACACAGGACTCACCCCTCCACTTT. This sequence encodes CATSTQDSPLHF.

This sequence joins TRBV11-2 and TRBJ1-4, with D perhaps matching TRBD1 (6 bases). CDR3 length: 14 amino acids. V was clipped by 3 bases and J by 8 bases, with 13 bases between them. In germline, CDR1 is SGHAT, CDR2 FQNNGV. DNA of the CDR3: TGTGCCAGCAGCTTCGACAGGCAGAGGGAAAAACTGTTTTTT. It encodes CASSFDRQREKLFF.

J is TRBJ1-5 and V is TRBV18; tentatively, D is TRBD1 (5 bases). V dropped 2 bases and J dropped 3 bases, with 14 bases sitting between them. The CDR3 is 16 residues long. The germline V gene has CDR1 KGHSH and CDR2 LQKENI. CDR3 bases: TGTGCCAGCTCACCATTTTCGGGGACGGTCAATCAGCCCCAGCATTTT. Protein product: CASSPFSGTVNQPQHF.

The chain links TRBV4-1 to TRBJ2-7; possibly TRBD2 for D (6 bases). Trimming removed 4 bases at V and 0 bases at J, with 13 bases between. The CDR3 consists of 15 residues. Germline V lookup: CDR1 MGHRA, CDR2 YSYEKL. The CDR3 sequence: CASSRSQTSSYEQYF. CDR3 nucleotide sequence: TGCGCCAGCAGCCGAAGCCAGACTAGCTCCTACGAGCAGTACTTC.

CDR3 loop: CASSEGLGIDYGYTF. The CDR3 DNA reads as TGTGCCAGCAGTGAAGGTTTGGGCATCGACTATGGCTACACCTTC. The V gene is TRBV2, the J gene TRBJ1-2; the D is unclear. CDR3 length: 15 residues. From germline, CDR1 is SNHLY and CDR2 FYNNEI. V was pared by 1 base and J by 3 bases, with 12 bases between.

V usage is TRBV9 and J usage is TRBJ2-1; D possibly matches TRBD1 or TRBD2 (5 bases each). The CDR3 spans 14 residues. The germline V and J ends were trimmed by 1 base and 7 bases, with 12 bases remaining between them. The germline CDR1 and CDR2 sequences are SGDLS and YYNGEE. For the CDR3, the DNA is TGTGCCAGCAGCGTAAAGGGTTGGGGGAATGAGCAGTTCTTC. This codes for CASSVKGWGNEQFF.

This chain's CDR3 is CSAKTEAYNEQFF. The DNA of the CDR3 is TGCAGCGCCAAGACAGAAGCCTACAATGAGCAGTTCTTC. This rearrangement joins TRBV29-1 to TRBJ2-1, with D perhaps TRBD1 (5 bases). Germline lookup yields CDR1 SQVTM and CDR2 ANQGSEA. This CDR3 comprises 13 residues. V was pared by 7 bases and J by 2 bases, with 12 bases between.

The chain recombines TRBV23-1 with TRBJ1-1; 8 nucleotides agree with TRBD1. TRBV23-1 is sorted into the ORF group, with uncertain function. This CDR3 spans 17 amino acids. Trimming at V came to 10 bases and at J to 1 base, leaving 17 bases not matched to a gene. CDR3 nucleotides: TGCGCCAACACCGACCGCGGGGACAGGCAACCGAACACTGAAGCTTTCTTT. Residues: CANTDRGDRQPNTEAFF.

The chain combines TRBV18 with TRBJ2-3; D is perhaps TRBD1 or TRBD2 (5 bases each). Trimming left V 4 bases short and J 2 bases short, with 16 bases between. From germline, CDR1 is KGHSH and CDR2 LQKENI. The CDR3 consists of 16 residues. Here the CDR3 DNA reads TGTGCCAGCTCACGCTCCTGGTCTGGGACCACAGATACGCAGTATTTT. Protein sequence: CASSRSWSGTTDTQYF.

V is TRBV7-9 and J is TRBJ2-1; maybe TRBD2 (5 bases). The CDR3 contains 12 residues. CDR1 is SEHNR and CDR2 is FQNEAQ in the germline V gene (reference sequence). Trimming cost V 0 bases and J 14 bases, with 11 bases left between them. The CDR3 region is CASSLALGAEFF. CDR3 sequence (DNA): TGTGCCAGCAGCTTAGCGTTGGGAGCGGAGTTCTTC.

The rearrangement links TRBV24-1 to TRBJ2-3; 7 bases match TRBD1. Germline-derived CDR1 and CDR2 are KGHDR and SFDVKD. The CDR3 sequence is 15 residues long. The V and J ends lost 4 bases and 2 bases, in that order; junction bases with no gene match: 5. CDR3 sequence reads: CATSDRDSFTDTQYF. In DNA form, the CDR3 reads TGTGCCACCAGTGACCGGGACAGTTTCACAGATACGCAGTATTTT.

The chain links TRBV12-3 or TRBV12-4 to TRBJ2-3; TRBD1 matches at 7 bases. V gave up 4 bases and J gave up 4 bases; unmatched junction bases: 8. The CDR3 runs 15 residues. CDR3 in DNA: TGTGCCAGCAGTTCCCCTCTAGGACAGGCAGATACGCAGTATTTT. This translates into CASSSPLGQADTQYF.

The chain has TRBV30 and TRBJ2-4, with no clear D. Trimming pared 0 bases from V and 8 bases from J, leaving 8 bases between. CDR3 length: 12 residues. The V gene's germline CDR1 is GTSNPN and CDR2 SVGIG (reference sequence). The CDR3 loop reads CAWSVLRDIQYF. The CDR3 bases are TGTGCCTGGAGTGTGCTCAGAGACATTCAGTACTTC.

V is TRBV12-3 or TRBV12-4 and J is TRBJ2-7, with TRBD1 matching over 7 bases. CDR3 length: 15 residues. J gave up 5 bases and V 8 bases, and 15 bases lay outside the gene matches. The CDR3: CASAQGGRGRHEQYF. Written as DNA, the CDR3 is TGTGCCAGCGCCCAAGGGGGCAGGGGAAGACACGAGCAGTACTTC.

The CDR3 nucleotides read TGTGCCAGCAGCCAAGTCCTAGCGGGACTAGCGGGAGTTGATGAGCAGTTCTTC. Amino acid sequence: CASSQVLAGLAGVDEQFF. V and J are TRBV3-1 and TRBJ2-1; 14 bases agree with TRBD2. Germline CDR1 LGHDT, CDR2 YNNKEL (reference sequence). V trimming: 1 base; J trimming: 8 bases; junction bases outside the gene matches: 10. The length of the CDR3 is 18 residues.

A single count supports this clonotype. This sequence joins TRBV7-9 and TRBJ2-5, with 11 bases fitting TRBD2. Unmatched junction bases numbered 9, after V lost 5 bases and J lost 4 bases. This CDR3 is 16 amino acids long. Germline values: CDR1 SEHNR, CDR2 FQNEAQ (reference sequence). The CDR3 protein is CASSVRGLAVLETQYF. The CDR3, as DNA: TGTGCCAGCAGCGTTCGGGGACTAGCGGTTCTAGAGACCCAGTACTTC.

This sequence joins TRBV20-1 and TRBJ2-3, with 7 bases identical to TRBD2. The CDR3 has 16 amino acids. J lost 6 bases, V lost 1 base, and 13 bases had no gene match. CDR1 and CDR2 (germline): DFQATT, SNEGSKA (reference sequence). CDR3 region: CSARGSTSDSLDTQYF. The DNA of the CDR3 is TGCAGTGCTAGAGGCAGTACTAGCGACTCCCTCGATACGCAGTATTTT.

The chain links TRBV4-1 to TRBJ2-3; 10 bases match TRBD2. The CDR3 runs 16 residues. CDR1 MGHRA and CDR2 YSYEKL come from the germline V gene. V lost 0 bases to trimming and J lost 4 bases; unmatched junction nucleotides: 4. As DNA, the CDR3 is TGCGCCAGCAGCCAAGAAACTAGCGGGGTCTCAGATACGCAGTATTTT. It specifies CASSQETSGVSDTQYF.

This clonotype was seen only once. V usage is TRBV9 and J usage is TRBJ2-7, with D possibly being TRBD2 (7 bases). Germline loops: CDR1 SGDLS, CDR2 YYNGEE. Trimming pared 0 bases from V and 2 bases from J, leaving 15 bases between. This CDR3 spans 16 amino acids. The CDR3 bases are TGTGCCAGCAGCGTAGATTCGGGGGGCGGAACCTACGAGCAGTACTTC. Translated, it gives CASSVDSGGGTYEQYF.

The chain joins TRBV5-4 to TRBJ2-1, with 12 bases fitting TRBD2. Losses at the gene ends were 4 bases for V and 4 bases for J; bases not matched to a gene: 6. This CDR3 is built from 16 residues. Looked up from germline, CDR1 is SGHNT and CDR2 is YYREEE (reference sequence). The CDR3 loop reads CASSRITSGGYNEQFF. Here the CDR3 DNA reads TGTGCCAGCAGCCGAATTACTAGCGGGGGGTACAATGAGCAGTTCTTC.

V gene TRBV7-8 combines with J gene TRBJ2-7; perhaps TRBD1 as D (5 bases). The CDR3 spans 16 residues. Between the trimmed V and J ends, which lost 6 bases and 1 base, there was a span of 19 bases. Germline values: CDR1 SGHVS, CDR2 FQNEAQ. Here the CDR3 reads CASSLRVDKRSYEQYF. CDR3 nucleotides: TGTGCCAGCAGTCTAAGGGTGGACAAAAGGTCCTACGAGCAGTACTTC. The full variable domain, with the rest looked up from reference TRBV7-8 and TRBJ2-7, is GAGVSQSPRYKVAKRGQDVALRCDPISGHVSLFWYQQALGQGPEFLTYFQNEAQLDKSGLPSDRFFAERPEGSVSTLKIQRTQQEDSAVYLCASSLRVDKRSYEQYFGPGTRLTVT.

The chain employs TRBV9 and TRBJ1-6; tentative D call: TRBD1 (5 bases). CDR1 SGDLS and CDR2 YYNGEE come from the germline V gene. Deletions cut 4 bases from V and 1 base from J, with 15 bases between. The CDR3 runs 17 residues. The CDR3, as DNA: TGTGCCAGCAGCAGCCCCGGGGGGGAATCCTATAATTCACCCCTCCACTTT. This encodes CASSSPGGESYNSPLHF.

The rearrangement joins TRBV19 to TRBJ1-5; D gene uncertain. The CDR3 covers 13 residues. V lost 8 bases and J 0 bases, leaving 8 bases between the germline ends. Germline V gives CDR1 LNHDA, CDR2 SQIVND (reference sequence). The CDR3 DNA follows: TGTGCCAGTCGCGGGGTTAGCAATCAGCCCCAGCATTTT. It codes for CASRGVSNQPQHF.

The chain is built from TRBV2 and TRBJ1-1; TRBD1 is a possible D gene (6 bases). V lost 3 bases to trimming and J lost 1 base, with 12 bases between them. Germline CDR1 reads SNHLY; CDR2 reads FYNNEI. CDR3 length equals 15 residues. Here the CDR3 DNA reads TGTGCCAGCAGTGAGGGGGGGACACCGAACACTGAAGCTTTCTTT. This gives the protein CASSEGGTPNTEAFF. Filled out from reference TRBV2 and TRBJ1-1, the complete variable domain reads EPEVTQTPSHQVTQMGQEVILRCVPISNHLYFYWYRQILGQKVEFLVSFYNNEISEKSEIFDDQFSVERPDGSNFTLKIRSTKLEDSAMYFCASSEGGTPNTEAFFGQGTRLTVV.

CDR3 in DNA: TGTGCCAGCAGTGATGGGGGGGAGACCCAGTACTTC. It is translated as CASSDGGETQYF. This sequence joins TRBV25-1 and TRBJ2-5, with D possibly being TRBD2 (6 bases). The ends were cut back, 3 bases at V and 5 bases at J, with 7 bases in the middle. The CDR3 extends over 12 amino acids. In germline, CDR1 is MGHDK, CDR2 SYGVNS.

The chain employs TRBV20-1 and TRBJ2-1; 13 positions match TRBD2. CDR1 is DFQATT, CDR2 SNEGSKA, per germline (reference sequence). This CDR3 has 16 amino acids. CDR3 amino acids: CALDGSLAGGPGEQFF. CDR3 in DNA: TGCGCTTTGGACGGATCACTAGCGGGGGGGCCTGGTGAGCAGTTCTTC.

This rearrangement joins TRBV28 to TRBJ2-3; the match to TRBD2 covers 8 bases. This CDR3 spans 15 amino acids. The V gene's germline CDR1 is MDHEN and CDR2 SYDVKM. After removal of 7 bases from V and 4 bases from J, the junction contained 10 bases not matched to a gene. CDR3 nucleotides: TGTGCCAGCAACACGGCGGGACTAGGGGCAGATACGCAGTATTTT. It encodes CASNTAGLGADTQYF. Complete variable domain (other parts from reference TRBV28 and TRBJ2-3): DVKVTQSSRYLVKRTGEKVFLECVQDMDHENMFWYRQDPGLGLRLIYFSYDVKMKEKGDIPEGYSVSREKKERFSLILESASTNQTSMYLCASNTAGLGADTQYFGPGTRLTVL.